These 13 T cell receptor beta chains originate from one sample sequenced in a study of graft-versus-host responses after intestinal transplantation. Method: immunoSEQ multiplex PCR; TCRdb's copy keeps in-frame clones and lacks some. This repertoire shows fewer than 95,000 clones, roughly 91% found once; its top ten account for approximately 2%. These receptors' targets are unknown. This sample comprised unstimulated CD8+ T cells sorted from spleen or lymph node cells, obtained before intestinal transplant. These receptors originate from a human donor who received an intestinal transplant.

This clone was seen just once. DNA for the CDR3: TGTGCCAGCAGCCCCGAAGGTGAGGCTCGCGAGCAGTTCTTC. Protein product: CASSPEGEAREQFF. V and J are TRBV9 and TRBJ2-1; D call uncertain. The CDR3 runs to 14 residues. The V end was cut by 4 bases, the J end by 10 bases, with 18 bases between. CDR1 is SGDLS, CDR2 YYNGEE, per germline.

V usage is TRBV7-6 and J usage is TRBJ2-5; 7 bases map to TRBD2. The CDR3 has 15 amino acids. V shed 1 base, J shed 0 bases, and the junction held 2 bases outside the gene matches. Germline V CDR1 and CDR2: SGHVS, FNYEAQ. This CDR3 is CASSLVRGYQETQYF. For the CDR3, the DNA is TGTGCCAGCAGCTTAGTGCGGGGGTACCAAGAGACCCAGTACTTC.

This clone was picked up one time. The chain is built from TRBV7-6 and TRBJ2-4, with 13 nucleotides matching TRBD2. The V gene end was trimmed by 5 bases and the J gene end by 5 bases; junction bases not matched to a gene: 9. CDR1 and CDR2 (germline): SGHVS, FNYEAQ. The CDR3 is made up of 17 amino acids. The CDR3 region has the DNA TGTGCCAGCAGCGGCTCGACTAGCGGGGGGCCAGAAAACATTCAGTACTTC. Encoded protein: CASSGSTSGGPENIQYF.

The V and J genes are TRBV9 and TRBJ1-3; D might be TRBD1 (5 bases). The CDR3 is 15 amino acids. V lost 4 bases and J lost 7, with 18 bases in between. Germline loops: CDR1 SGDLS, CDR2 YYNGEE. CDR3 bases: TGTGCCAGCAGCCCTCGCACGGGGGAGAGGAACACCATATATTTT. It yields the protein CASSPRTGERNTIYF. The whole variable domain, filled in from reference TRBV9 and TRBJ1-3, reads DSGVTQTPKHLITATGQRVTLRCSPRSGDLSVYWYQQSLDQGLQFLIQYYNGEERAKGNILERFSAQQFPDLHSELNLSSLELGDSALYFCASSPRTGERNTIYFGEGSWLTVV.

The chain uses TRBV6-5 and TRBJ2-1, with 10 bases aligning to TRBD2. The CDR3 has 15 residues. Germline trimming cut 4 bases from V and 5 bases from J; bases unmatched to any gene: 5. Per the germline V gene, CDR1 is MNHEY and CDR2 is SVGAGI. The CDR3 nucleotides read TGTGCCAGCAGTTTTGGACTAGCGGTAGACAATGAGCAGTTCTTC. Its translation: CASSFGLAVDNEQFF.

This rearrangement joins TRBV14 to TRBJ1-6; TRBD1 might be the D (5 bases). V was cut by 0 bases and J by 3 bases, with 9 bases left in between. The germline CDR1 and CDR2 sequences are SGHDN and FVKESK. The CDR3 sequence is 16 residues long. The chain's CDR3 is CASSQETDFYNSPLHF. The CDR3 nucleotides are TGTGCCAGCAGCCAAGAGACAGACTTCTATAATTCACCCCTCCACTTT.

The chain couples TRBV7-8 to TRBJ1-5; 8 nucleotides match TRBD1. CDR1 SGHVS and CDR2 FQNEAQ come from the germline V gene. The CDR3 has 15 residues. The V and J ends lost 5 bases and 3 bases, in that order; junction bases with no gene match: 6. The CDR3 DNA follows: TGTGCCAGCAGCCCCTGGACAGGGCACAATCAGCCCCAGCATTTT. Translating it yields CASSPWTGHNQPQHF.

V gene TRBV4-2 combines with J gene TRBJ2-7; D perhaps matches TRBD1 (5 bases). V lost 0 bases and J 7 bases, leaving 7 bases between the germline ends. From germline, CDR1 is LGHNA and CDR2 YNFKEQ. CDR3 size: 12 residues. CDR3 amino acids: CASSQEGREQYF. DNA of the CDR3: TGTGCCAGCAGCCAAGAGGGGCGGGAGCAGTACTTC.

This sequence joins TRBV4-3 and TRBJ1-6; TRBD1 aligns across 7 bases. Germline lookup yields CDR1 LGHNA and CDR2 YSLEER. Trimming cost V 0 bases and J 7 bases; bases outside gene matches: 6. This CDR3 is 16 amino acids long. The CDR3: CASSQDLEGANSPLHF. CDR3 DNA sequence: TGCGCCAGCAGCCAAGATCTAGAGGGGGCGAATTCACCCCTCCACTTT.

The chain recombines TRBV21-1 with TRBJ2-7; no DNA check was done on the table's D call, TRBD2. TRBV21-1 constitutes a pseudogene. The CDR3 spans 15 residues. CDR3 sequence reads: CASSTPGLPNYEQYF. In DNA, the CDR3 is TGTGCCAGCAGCACCCCGGGACTACCGAACTACGAGCAGTACTTC.

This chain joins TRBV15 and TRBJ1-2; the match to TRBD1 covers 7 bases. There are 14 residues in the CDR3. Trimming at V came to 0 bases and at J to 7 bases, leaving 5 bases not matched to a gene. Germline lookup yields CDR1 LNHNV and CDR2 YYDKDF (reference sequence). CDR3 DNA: TGTGCCACCAGCAGAGATAAGGGGGCTGGTGGCTACACCTTC. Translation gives CATSRDKGAGGYTF.

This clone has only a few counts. The CDR3 bases are TGTGCCAGCAGTGACCGGGTCCAGGGAAACACCATATATTTT. Protein sequence: CASSDRVQGNTIYF. The chain recombines TRBV25-1 with TRBJ1-3; D gene uncertain. From germline, CDR1 is MGHDK and CDR2 SYGVNS. This CDR3 contains 14 residues. V lost 3 bases, J lost 4 bases, and 10 bases lay in between.

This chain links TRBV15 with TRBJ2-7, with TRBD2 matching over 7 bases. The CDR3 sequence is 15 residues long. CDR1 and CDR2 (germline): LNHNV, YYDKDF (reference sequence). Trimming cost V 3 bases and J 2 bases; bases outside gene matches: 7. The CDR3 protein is CATSSVAGVPYEQYF. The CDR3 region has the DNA TGTGCCACCAGCAGTGTCGCGGGGGTCCCCTACGAGCAGTACTTC. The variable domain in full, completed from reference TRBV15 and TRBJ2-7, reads DAMVIQNPRYQVTQFGKPVTLSCSQTLNHNVMYWYQQKSSQAPKLLFHYYDKDFNNEADTPDNFQSRRPNTSFCFLDIRSPGLGDTAMYLCATSSVAGVPYEQYFGPGTRLTVT.